Each of the 6 T cell receptor beta chains below was sequenced from the same sample in a study of cytomegalovirus exposure and HLA in healthy donors. Primers for the PCR totalled 60 Vbeta and 13 Jbeta. Here immunoSEQ multiplex PCR was the method, and the copy in TCRdb shows in-frame clones only, minus some. Of some 130,000 clones listed, roughly 78% are singletons. The sequenced sample was PBMCs. These receptors all stem from a man aged 30 to 45 in good health.

This clone appeared a few times. The chain uses TRBV9 and TRBJ1-2; 9 nucleotides line up with TRBD1. V shed 4 bases, J shed 7 bases, and the junction held 11 bases outside the gene matches. The CDR3 loop spans 15 amino acids. Germline V gives CDR1 SGDLS, CDR2 YYNGEE. In DNA form, the CDR3 reads TGTGCCAGCAGCTTCCCGGGACAGGGTTTTAGTGGCTACACCTTC. Protein: CASSFPGQGFSGYTF.

The rearrangement joins TRBV5-1 to TRBJ2-7, with TRBD1 matching over 9 bases. The V segment lost 4 bases and the J segment 3 bases; nucleotides outside the gene matches: 8. CDR1 and CDR2 from the germline V gene are SGHRS and YFSETQ. The CDR3 loop spans 15 amino acids. The CDR3 DNA follows: TGCGCCAGCAGCCAAGGGACAGGGCTCTTCTACGAGCAGTACTTC. Translation: CASSQGTGLFYEQYF.

As to this clone: At one end, the junction sequence differs from germline, possibly due to a read error. This rearrangement joins TRBV7-8 to TRBJ2-2; 7 positions agree with TRBD2. This CDR3 contains 16 residues. From germline, CDR1 is SGHVS and CDR2 FQNEAQ. CDR3 nucleotides: TGTGCCAGCAGACTGGGAGGGACCTCGGGGAACCGGGGAGCTGTTTTT. Amino acid sequence: CASRLGGTSGNRGAVF.

The chain joins TRBV6-5 to TRBJ2-1, with 7 bases identical to TRBD2. Per the germline V gene, CDR1 is MNHEY and CDR2 is SVGAGI. The V segment lost 4 bases and the J segment 0 bases; nucleotides outside the gene matches: 3. The CDR3 has 15 residues. The CDR3, as DNA: TGTGCCAGCAGTTGGGCTAGCGGCTCCTACAATGAGCAGTTCTTC. Its protein is CASSWASGSYNEQFF.

The rearrangement links TRBV30 to TRBJ1-2, with 8 bases matching TRBD1. Unmatched junction bases numbered 2, after V lost 1 base and J lost 1 base. CDR1 and CDR2 (germline): GTSNPN, SVGIG (reference sequence). The CDR3 has 14 amino acids. CDR3 sequence reads: CAWSGQGNNYGYTF. In nucleotides, the CDR3 is TGTGCCTGGAGTGGACAGGGGAATAACTATGGCTACACCTTC.

The V gene is TRBV18, the J gene TRBJ1-4; 10 bases fit TRBD1. The CDR3 runs to 16 residues. V gave up 6 bases and J gave up 7 bases; unmatched junction bases: 11. Germline values: CDR1 KGHSH, CDR2 LQKENI. The CDR3 DNA reads as TGTGCCAGCTCTATTACGGCGGGACAGGGGCGTGAAAAACTGTTTTTT. This translates into CASSITAGQGREKLFF.